The 23 T cell receptor beta chains reported below all come from one sample, sequenced in a study of T cell changes during pregnancy in multiple sclerosis. Sequenced by immunoSEQ multiplex PCR; TCRdb stores in-frame clones only, minus some. The sample has more than 55,000 clones; 90% to 95% are singletons. Here the sequenced sample was peripheral blood, taken in the third trimester of pregnancy. Every receptor here comes from a female donor in good health, enrolled as a control in a pregnancy study.

V usage is TRBV5-1 and J usage is TRBJ1-2, with 7 bases that match TRBD1. CDR3 length: 17 amino acids. Losses at the gene ends were 0 bases for V and 7 bases for J; bases not matched to a gene: 15. Germline loops: CDR1 SGHRS, CDR2 YFSETQ. The CDR3 nucleotides are TGCGCCAGCAGCTTGGCCTGGACAGGAGTTCAGTCAGGTGGCTACACCTTC. Translating gives CASSLAWTGVQSGGYTF.

This chain uses TRBV5-1 with TRBJ1-3; D might be TRBD1 (5 bases). The CDR3 has 13 amino acids. Trimming shortened V by 4 bases and J by 8 bases, and 13 bases separated the two germline ends. Germline values: CDR1 SGHRS, CDR2 YFSETQ. In DNA, the CDR3 is TGCGCCAGCAGCACTCAGGGAGGGGACACCATATATTTT. The encoded protein is CASSTQGGDTIYF.

The V call is TRBV7-8, the J call TRBJ1-5, with D unresolved. Per the germline V gene, CDR1 is SGHVS and CDR2 is FQNEAQ. The CDR3 has 16 residues. The ends were cut back, 0 bases at V and 2 bases at J, with 11 bases in the middle. CDR3 protein: CASSLAVGLGNQPQHF. Here the CDR3 DNA reads TGTGCCAGCAGCTTAGCGGTGGGCTTGGGCAATCAGCCCCAGCATTTT.

This chain uses TRBV16 with TRBJ2-3, with 7 bases aligning to TRBD2. This CDR3 is built from 15 residues. In germline, CDR1 is KGHSY, CDR2 FQNENV. Trimming at V came to 5 bases and at J to 3 bases, leaving 8 bases not matched to a gene. The CDR3, as DNA: TGTGCCAGCAGCTACGCTAGCGGAAGAACAGATACGCAGTATTTT. The encoded protein is CASSYASGRTDTQYF.

V usage is TRBV5-8 and J usage is TRBJ2-3; 11 bases agree with TRBD1. J gave up 5 bases and V 4 bases, and 15 bases lay outside the gene matches. The CDR3 totals 18 residues. Germline V gene data show CDR1 as SGHTS and CDR2 as YDEGEE. CDR3 coding DNA: TGTGCCAGCAGCCCAGGTGGGACAGGGGGTTCCGTGGGAGATACGCAGTATTTT. This sequence encodes CASSPGGTGGSVGDTQYF. Full variable domain (outside the CDR3, taken from reference TRBV5-8 and TRBJ2-3): EAGVTQSPTHLIKTRGQQATLRCSPISGHTSVYWYQQALGLGLQFLLWYDEGEERNRGNFPPRFSGRQFPNYSSELNVNALELEDSALYLCASSPGGTGGSVGDTQYFGPGTRLTVL.

The genes are TRBV6-5 and TRBJ2-1; 11 bases match TRBD1. With 2 bases clipped from V and 8 bases from J, the junction kept 2 bases outside the gene matches. There are 14 residues in the CDR3. Germline V gene lookup returns CDR1 MNHEY and CDR2 SVGAGI. The CDR3 DNA reads TGTGCCAGCAGTTACGGGACAGGGGGATATGAGCAGTTCTTC. Translating gives CASSYGTGGYEQFF.

The chain employs TRBV7-9 and TRBJ2-2, with no clear D. This CDR3 is 17 amino acids long. The germline CDR1 and CDR2 sequences are SEHNR and FQNEAQ (reference sequence). Deletions cut 7 bases from V and 0 bases from J, with 18 bases between. The CDR3: CASTSKFRGSNTGELFF. For the CDR3, the DNA is TGTGCCAGCACCTCGAAGTTTCGCGGTTCGAACACCGGGGAGCTGTTTTTT.

The genes are TRBV7-8 and TRBJ2-1; a weak D match, TRBD2 (6 bases). CDR1 is SGHVS, CDR2 FQNEAQ, per germline. This CDR3 is 16 amino acids long. The germline V and J ends were trimmed by 2 bases and 0 bases, with 11 bases remaining between them. The DNA of the CDR3 is TGTGCCAGCAGCTTAAGTCGGGGGAGCTCCTACAATGAGCAGTTCTTC. Translated, it gives CASSLSRGSSYNEQFF.

This chain connects TRBV5-1 to TRBJ2-1; D is unresolved. The CDR3 is made up of 11 amino acids. The germline V gene has CDR1 SGHRS and CDR2 YFSETQ. V lost 9 bases and J lost 7, with 11 bases in between. CDR3 residues: CATKIENEQFF. The CDR3 DNA sequence: TGCGCCACCAAAATAGAGAATGAGCAGTTCTTC. The entire variable domain, with the rest obtained from reference TRBV5-1 and TRBJ2-1, is as follows: KAGVTQTPRYLIKTRGQQVTLSCSPISGHRSVSWYQQTPGQGLQFLFEYFSETQRNKGNFPGRFSGRQFSNSRSEMNVSTLELGDSALYLCATKIENEQFFGPGTRLTVL.

The rearrangement joins TRBV11-2 to TRBJ2-3; 7 bases fit TRBD2. From germline, CDR1 is SGHAT and CDR2 FQNNGV. V lost 4 bases, J lost 2 bases, and 9 bases stayed unmatched. CDR3 length equals 16 residues. The CDR3 loop is CASSSPRAGDTDTQYF. CDR3 nucleotides: TGTGCCAGCAGCTCACCGCGGGCGGGGGACACAGATACGCAGTATTTT.

This chain links TRBV5-5 with TRBJ2-7; perhaps TRBD1 as D (5 bases). The CDR3 has 14 residues. V lost 4 bases and J 2 bases, leaving 13 bases between the germline ends. Germline V gives CDR1 SGHKS, CDR2 YYEKEE (reference sequence). The CDR3 loop is CASSPVGRAYEQYF. Here the CDR3 DNA reads TGTGCCAGCAGCCCTGTCGGCAGGGCCTACGAGCAGTACTTC.

This rearrangement joins TRBV7-9 to TRBJ2-3, with 7 bases aligning to TRBD2. Looked up from germline, CDR1 is SEHNR and CDR2 is FQNEAQ (reference sequence). J was trimmed by 2 bases and V by 5 bases; bases with no gene match: 13. CDR3 size: 17 residues. CDR3 sequence reads: CASSGRERGLITDTQYF. DNA of the CDR3: TGTGCCAGCAGCGGACGGGAGCGGGGACTGATCACAGATACGCAGTATTTT. Together with reference TRBV7-9 and TRBJ2-3, the CDR3 gives the full variable domain: DTGVSQNPRHKITKRGQNVTFRCDPISEHNRLYWYRQTLGQGPEFLTYFQNEAQLEKSRLLSDRFSAERPKGSFSTLEIQRTEQGDSAMYLCASSGRERGLITDTQYFGPGTRLTVL.

The chain is built from TRBV5-1 and TRBJ2-1, with 9 bases fitting TRBD2. V shed 2 bases, J shed 6 bases, and the junction held 6 bases outside the gene matches. The germline gives CDR1 SGHRS, CDR2 YFSETQ. This CDR3 has 15 amino acids. CDR3 in amino acids: CASSFGGGAVNEQFF. The CDR3 nucleotides read TGCGCCAGCAGCTTCGGCGGGGGGGCCGTCAATGAGCAGTTCTTC.

The chain has TRBV25-1 and TRBJ1-1, with TRBD1 as a possible D gene (6 bases). The length of the CDR3 is 12 residues. The V gene's germline CDR1 is MGHDK and CDR2 SYGVNS. V was cut by 6 bases and J by 7 bases, with 12 bases left in between. The CDR3 region is CASRTGDYEAFF. CDR3 DNA: TGTGCCAGCAGGACAGGAGATTATGAAGCTTTCTTT. The complete variable domain, with remaining parts taken from reference TRBV25-1 and TRBJ1-1, reads EADIYQTPRYLVIGTGKKITLECSQTMGHDKMYWYQQDPGMELHLIHYSYGVNSTEKGDLSSESTVSRIRTEHFPLTLESARPSHTSQYLCASRTGDYEAFFGQGTRLTVV.

The chain recombines TRBV10-3 with TRBJ1-1, with TRBD1 matching over 10 bases. With V trimmed by 10 bases and J by 0 bases, 2 bases remained unmatched. Germline V lookup: CDR1 ENHRY, CDR2 SYGVKD. There are 13 residues in the CDR3. The CDR3 DNA sequence: TGTGCCACGGGACAGGGGCTGAACACTGAAGCTTTCTTT. Residues: CATGQGLNTEAFF.

The chain joins TRBV6-5 to TRBJ1-5, with a tentative D call TRBD1 (5 bases). The V gene lost 0 bases and the J gene lost 4 bases, with 7 bases spanning the gap. From germline, CDR1 is MNHEY and CDR2 SVGAGI. There are 14 residues in the CDR3. CDR3 amino acids: CASSYSQGNQPQHF. CDR3 nucleotide sequence: TGTGCCAGCAGTTACTCGCAGGGAAATCAGCCCCAGCATTTT.

The rearrangement joins TRBV28 to TRBJ1-4; TRBD1 is a possible D gene (5 bases). Trimming shortened V by 5 bases and J by 8 bases, and 21 bases separated the two germline ends. The CDR3 is 16 amino acids. Germline V lookup: CDR1 MDHEN, CDR2 SYDVKM. The DNA of the CDR3 is TGTGCCAGCAGTCTAACCTCCGGCGGGGGTACCGAAAAACTGTTTTTT. This encodes CASSLTSGGGTEKLFF.

This chain joins TRBV27 and TRBJ1-4; D unclear. This CDR3 is built from 14 residues. Germline V gene data show CDR1 as MNHEY and CDR2 as SMNVEV (reference sequence). Trimming stripped 3 bases from V and 0 bases from J, with 5 bases between. The CDR3 region is CASSFSATNEKLFF. The DNA for the CDR3 is TGTGCCAGCAGTTTCAGTGCAACTAATGAAAAACTGTTTTTT.

V is TRBV5-4 and J is TRBJ2-7; D is undetermined. The CDR3 length is 15 residues. Germline CDR1 reads SGHNT; CDR2 reads YYREEE (reference sequence). V was pared by 4 bases and J by 2 bases, with 16 bases between. The CDR3 sequence is CASSPKDGSTYEQYF. CDR3 nucleotides: TGTGCCAGCAGCCCTAAAGACGGGTCCACCTACGAGCAGTACTTC.

This chain links TRBV15 with TRBJ2-1; possibly TRBD2 for D (6 bases). In germline, CDR1 is LNHNV, CDR2 YYDKDF (reference sequence). The CDR3 totals 13 residues. Trimming cost V 6 bases and J 8 bases, with 14 bases left between them. The CDR3 loop is CATRRPLAYEQFF. The CDR3 DNA follows: TGTGCCACCAGGCGACCTCTAGCGTATGAGCAGTTCTTC.

This clone came up a few times. The V gene is TRBV6-1, the J gene TRBJ1-2, with D unclear. CDR3 length: 12 amino acids. The germline gives CDR1 MNHNS, CDR2 SASEGT. Trimming took 10 bases from V and 3 from J, leaving 12 bases between them. CDR3 protein: CAIPGSHYGYTF. The CDR3 nucleotides are TGTGCCATCCCGGGATCTCACTATGGCTACACCTTC.

The V and J genes are TRBV28 and TRBJ2-5; D unresolved. Trimming removed 3 bases at V and 1 base at J, with 12 bases between. This CDR3 comprises 15 residues. Germline loops: CDR1 MDHEN, CDR2 SYDVKM. The CDR3 protein is CASSLGAEVQETQYF. The DNA of the CDR3 is TGTGCCAGCAGTTTGGGCGCAGAAGTCCAAGAGACCCAGTACTTC.

The V gene is TRBV2, the J gene TRBJ2-7, with no clear D. The germline gives CDR1 SNHLY, CDR2 FYNNEI. The length of the CDR3 is 13 residues. V was trimmed by 3 bases and J by 0 bases, leaving 6 bases between them. The CDR3 nucleotides are TGTGCCAGCAGTGAGTGGCACTCCTACGAGCAGTACTTC. Amino acids: CASSEWHSYEQYF.